This T cell receptor beta chain was recovered during a study of blood T cell repertoires in COVID-19. The Seattle patients joined while their infection was active and were tracked longitudinally afterward. Produced via immunoSEQ multiplex PCR; TCRdb's table is partial and in-frame only. The table lists 350,000 or so clones, roughly 90% of them singletons. V was trimmed by 5 bases and J by 2 bases, leaving 10 bases between them. Germline V gene sequence: CDR1 SGHNT, CDR2 YYREEE (reference sequence). There are 13 residues in the CDR3. This clonotype originated in a woman aged 55 to 70 with COVID-19, enrolled during active disease. The sample taken for sequencing was peripheral blood. The chain is built from TRBV5-4 and TRBJ1-2; weak D call: TRBD1 (6 bases). CDR3 residues: CASRVGQNYGYTF. The CDR3 region has the DNA TGTGCCAGCAGAGTGGGACAAAACTATGGCTACACCTTC.